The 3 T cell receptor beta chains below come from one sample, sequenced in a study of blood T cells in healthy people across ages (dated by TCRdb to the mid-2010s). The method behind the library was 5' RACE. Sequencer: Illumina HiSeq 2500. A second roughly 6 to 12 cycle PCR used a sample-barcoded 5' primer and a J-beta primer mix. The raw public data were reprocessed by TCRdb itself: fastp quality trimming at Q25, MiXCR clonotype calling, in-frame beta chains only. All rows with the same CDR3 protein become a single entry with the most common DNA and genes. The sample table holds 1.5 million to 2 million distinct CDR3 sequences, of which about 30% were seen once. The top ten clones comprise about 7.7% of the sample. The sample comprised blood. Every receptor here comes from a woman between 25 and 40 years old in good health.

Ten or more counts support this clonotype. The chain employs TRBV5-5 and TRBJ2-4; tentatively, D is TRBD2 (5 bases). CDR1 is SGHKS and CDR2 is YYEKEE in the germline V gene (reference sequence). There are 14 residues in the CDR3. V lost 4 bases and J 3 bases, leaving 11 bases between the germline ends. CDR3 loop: CASSLLDSKNIQYF. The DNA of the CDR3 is TGTGCCAGCAGCCTACTAGATAGCAAAAACATTCAGTACTTC. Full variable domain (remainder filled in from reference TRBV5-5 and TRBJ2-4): DAGVTQSPTHLIKTRGQQVTLRCSPISGHKSVSWYQQVLGQGPQFIFQYYEKEERGRGNFPDRFSARQFPNYSSELNVNALLLGDSALYLCASSLLDSKNIQYFGAGTRLSVL.

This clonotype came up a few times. CDR3 DNA sequence: TGTGCCAGCAGGGTGGACGGGAATGAGCAGTTCTTC. It is translated as CASRVDGNEQFF. V usage is TRBV2 and J usage is TRBJ2-1; no firm D call. V was clipped by 6 bases and J by 7 bases, with 10 bases between them. CDR1 is SNHLY and CDR2 is FYNNEI in the germline V gene. This CDR3 comprises 12 residues.

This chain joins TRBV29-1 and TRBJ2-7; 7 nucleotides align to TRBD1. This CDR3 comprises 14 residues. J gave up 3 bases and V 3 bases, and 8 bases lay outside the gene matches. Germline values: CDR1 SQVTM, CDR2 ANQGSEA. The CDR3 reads CSVDVSGQNYEQYF. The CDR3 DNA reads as TGCAGCGTTGATGTTTCGGGACAGAACTACGAGCAGTACTTC.